Included here is one T cell receptor (beta chain) sequence, with context. The antigen is not known. The protocol was immunoSEQ multiplex PCR, while the TCRdb copy is restricted to in-frame clones and leaves out a portion. The sample contains fewer than 50,000 clones, 90% to 95% of which appear only once. The sample belongs to a study of graft-versus-host responses after intestinal transplantation. Notes on the study in general: High graft-versus-host to host-versus-graft T cell clonal ratios marked allografts of patients with graft-donor macrochimerism. Recipient marrow showed GvH clones, some seen first in ileum or blood.

This specimen was PBMCs, taken 524 days after transplant. The TCR was taken from a human patient who received an intestinal transplant, so some T cells may come from the graft donor.

The CDR3: CASSLGSQETQYF. CDR3 nucleotides: TGTGCCAGCAGCTTAGGCAGCCAAGAGACCCAGTACTTC. This chain uses TRBV7-3 with TRBJ2-5, with D uncertain. The CDR3 consists of 13 residues. Looked up from germline, CDR1 is SGHTA and CDR2 is FQGTGA. The V and J ends lost 2 bases and 1 base respectively, with 5 bases between them.